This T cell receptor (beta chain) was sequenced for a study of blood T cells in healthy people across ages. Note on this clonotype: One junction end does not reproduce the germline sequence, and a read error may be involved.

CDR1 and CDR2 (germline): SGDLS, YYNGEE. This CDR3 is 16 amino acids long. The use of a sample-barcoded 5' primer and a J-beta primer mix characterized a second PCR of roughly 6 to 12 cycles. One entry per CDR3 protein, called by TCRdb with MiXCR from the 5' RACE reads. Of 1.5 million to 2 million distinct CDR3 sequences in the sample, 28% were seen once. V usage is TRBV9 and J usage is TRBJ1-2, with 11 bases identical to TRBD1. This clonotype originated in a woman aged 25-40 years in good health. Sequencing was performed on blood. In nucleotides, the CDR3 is TGTGCCAGCAGCCCCTCCCCGGGACAGGGGGGGTATGGCCACACCTTC. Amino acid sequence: CASSPSPGQGGYGHTF.